Sequencing of this T cell receptor beta chain was carried out in a study of blood T cell repertoires in COVID-19. Study-level background: Acute and convalescent COVID-19 specimens originated in the United States, Italy and Spain. The cDNA or gDNA used as material had been derived from T cells, B-cell-depleted T cells, or PBMCs.

The protocol was immunoSEQ multiplex PCR, while the TCRdb copy is restricted to in-frame clones and leaves out a portion. The top ten clones hold 0.62% of a sample with about 190,000 clones, 90% of them seen once. The CDR3 sequence is 14 residues long. V trimming: 6 bases; J trimming: 5 bases; junction bases outside the gene matches: 8. The germline V gene encodes CDR1 KGHSH and CDR2 LQKENI. Sample: peripheral blood. The receptor was derived from a middle-aged man with acute or convalescent COVID-19. The chain links TRBV18 to TRBJ2-5; 8 bases are a match to TRBD1. Here the CDR3 reads CASSPGQALETQYF. DNA for the CDR3: TGTGCCAGCTCCCCGGGACAGGCCTTGGAGACCCAGTACTTC. The full variable domain, rest sourced from reference TRBV18 and TRBJ2-5, is NAGVMQNPRHLVRRRGQEARLRCSPMKGHSHVYWYRQLPEEGLKFMVYLQKENIIDESGMPKERFSAEFPKEGPSILRIQQVVRGDSAAYFCASSPGQALETQYFGPGTRLLVL.